This entry describes one TCR beta chain. What it binds is unknown. Germline CDR1 SGDLS, CDR2 YYNGEE. Trimming removed 4 bases from V and 2 bases from J, with 13 bases in between. This CDR3 is built from 14 residues. One entry per CDR3 protein, called by TCRdb with MiXCR from the 5' RACE reads. The sample records under 250,000 distinct CDR3 sequences, over 9% being singletons. This record comes from a study of T-cell memory formation after mild COVID-19. Study as a whole: For the most part, TCR clusters were specific to one donor. General study points: Whereas later expanders leaned CD4+, clones contracting day 15 to 85 showed a balanced CD4/CD8 makeup. The second-wave clones peaking on day 37 were not confirmed as SARS-CoV-2-specific. CD4+ contracting clones were mainly CM and EM; CD8+ ones, EMRA.

The chain uses TRBV9 and TRBJ2-7, with D perhaps given as TRBD1 or TRBD2 (5 bases each). The sequence was collected from a man younger than 30 who had mild COVID-19 (a few samples of this study predate the infection). Cell type and time point are not known. The source material was PBMCs or a T cell subset sorted from them (not recorded which). The CDR3 here is CASSTRDGPYEQYF. The DNA for the CDR3 is TGTGCCAGCAGCACCCGGGACGGACCCTACGAGCAGTACTTC.